This T cell receptor beta chain was identified in a study of Ad26.COV2.S vaccination and SARS-CoV-2 variants. As for the study in general: Donor participated within the Ad26.COV2.S arm of the COV1001 trial.

Treatment described: 19 received Ad26.COV2.S at low or high dose, single or two shots; about 5 received placebo; per-sample allocation not given. The investigators took samples on day 63 after the first vaccine or placebo injection. For this clone: Its antigen is unknown.

Study results and limitations: CD8+ and CD4+ T cells specific for spike reportedly responded with substantial breadth after vaccination. Greater spike-specific TCR breadth was seen in vaccine recipients than in placebo recipients.

Measured with immunoSEQ multiplex PCR; TCRdb has only the in-frame clones, and not every one. Of more than 300,000 clones listed, just over 85% are singletons. The source of this sequence is a person between 18 and 60 years old who received the Ad26.COV2.S COVID-19 vaccine or a placebo. Sequencing used peripheral blood, obtained in a trial of Ad26.COV2.S vaccine versus placebo.

CDR3 sequence reads: CASSSGQYTEAFF. In DNA, the CDR3 is TGTGCCAGCAGCTCGGGACAGTACACTGAAGCTTTCTTT. This chain uses TRBV7-9 with TRBJ1-1, with TRBD1 matching 7 bases. J was trimmed by 3 bases and V by 4 bases; bases with no gene match: 2. Looked up from germline, CDR1 is SEHNR and CDR2 is FQNEAQ (reference sequence). This CDR3 comprises 13 residues.